This T cell receptor beta chain is drawn from a study of blood T cell repertoires in COVID-19. Study details: From the United States, Italy and Spain came samples of acute and convalescent COVID-19.

Clones were read by immunoSEQ multiplex PCR, and TCRdb kept only the in-frame ones, dropping some. The sample has a few hundred thousand clones, around 90% seen once; the top ten hold approximately 4%. Germline V gene data show CDR1 as SGHRS and CDR2 as YFSETQ. The CDR3 is 14 residues long. The J segment lost 4 bases and the V segment lost 4 bases, leaving 4 bases of the junction unmatched. Participants had their cohort set by participant-reported clinical history. The V call is TRBV5-1, the J call TRBJ2-2; TRBD1 matches at 7 bases. Sequences were obtained from PBMCs or T cells enriched from blood (not recorded which). This TCR was recovered from a woman in her late teens or twenties with acute COVID-19. The CDR3 region is CASSPGQLTGELFF. The CDR3 DNA reads TGCGCCAGCAGCCCGGGACAGCTCACCGGGGAGCTGTTTTTT.